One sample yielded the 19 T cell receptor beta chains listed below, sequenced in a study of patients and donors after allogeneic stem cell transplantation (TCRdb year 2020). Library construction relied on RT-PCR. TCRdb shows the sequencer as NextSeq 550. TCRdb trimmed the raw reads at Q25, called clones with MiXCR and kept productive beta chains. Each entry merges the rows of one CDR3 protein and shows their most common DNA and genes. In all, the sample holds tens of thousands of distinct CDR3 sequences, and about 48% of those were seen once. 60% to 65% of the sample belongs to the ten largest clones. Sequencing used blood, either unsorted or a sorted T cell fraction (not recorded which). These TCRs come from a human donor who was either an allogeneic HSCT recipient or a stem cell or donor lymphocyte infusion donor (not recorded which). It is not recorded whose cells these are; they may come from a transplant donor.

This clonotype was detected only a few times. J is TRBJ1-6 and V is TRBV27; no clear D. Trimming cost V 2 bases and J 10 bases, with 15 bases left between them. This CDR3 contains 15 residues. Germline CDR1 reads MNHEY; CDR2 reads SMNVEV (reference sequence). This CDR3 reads CASSLLSSPGSPLHF. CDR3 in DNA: TGTGCCAGCAGTTTACTGTCTTCCCCTGGATCACCCCTCCACTTT.

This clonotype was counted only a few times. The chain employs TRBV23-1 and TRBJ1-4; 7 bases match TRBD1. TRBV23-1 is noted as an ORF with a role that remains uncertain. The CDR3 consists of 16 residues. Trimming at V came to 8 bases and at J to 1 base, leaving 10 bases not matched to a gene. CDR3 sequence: CASPPFNRGTNEKLFF. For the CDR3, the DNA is TGCGCCAGCCCACCGTTTAACAGGGGAACTAATGAAAAACTGTTTTTT.

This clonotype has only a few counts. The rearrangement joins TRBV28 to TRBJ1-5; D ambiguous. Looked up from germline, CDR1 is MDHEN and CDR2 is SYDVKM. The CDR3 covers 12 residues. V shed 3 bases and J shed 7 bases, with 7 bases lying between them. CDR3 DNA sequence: TGTGCCAGCAGTTTTAGGCGCCAGCCCCAGCATTTT. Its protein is CASSFRRQPQHF.

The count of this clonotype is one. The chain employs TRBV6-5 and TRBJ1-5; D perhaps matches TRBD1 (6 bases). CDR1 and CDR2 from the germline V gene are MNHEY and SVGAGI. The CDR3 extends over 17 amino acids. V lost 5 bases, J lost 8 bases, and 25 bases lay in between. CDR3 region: CASSTTFRTAESEPQHF. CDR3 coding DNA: TGTGCCAGCAGTACCACCTTTCGGACAGCGGAGTCGGAGCCCCAGCATTTT.

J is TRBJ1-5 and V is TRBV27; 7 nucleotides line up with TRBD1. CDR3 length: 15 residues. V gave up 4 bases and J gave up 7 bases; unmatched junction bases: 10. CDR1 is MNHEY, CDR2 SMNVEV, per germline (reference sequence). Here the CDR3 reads CASSSSTGLGQPQHF. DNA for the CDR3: TGTGCCAGCAGTTCATCGACAGGGTTAGGGCAGCCCCAGCATTTT.

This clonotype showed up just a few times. CDR3 sequence: CASSADRVDGYTF. The CDR3, as DNA: TGTGCCAGCAGTGCCGACAGGGTGGATGGCTACACCTTC. V usage is TRBV12-3 or TRBV12-4 and J usage is TRBJ1-2, with 7 bases that match TRBD1. Losses at the gene ends were 5 bases for V and 6 bases for J; bases not matched to a gene: 6. The CDR3 totals 13 residues.

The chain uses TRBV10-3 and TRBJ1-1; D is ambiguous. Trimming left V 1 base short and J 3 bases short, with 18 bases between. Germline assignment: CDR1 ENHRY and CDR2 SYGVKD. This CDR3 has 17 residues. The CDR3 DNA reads TGTGCCATCAGTGAGTTCCTTGAACAGCGGTGGGACACTGAAGCTTTCTTT. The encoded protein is CAISEFLEQRWDTEAFF.

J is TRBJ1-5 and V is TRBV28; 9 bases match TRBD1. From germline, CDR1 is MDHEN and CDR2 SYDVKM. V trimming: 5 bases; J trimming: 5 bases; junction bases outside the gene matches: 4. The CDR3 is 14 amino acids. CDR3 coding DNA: TGTGCCAGCAGTCTGGACAGGGGACATCAGCCCCAGCATTTT. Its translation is CASSLDRGHQPQHF.

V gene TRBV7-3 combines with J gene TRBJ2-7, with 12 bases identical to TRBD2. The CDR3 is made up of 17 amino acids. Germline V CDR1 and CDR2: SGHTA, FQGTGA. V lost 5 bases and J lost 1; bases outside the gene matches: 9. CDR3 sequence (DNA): TGTGCCAGCAGCCCTAGCGGGAGGGCCCTTTATTCCTACGAGCAGTACTTC. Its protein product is CASSPSGRALYSYEQYF. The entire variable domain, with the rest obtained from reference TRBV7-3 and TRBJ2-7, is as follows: GAGVSQTPSNKVTEKGKYVELRCDPISGHTALYWYRQSLGQGPEFLIYFQGTGAADDSGLPNDRFFAVRPEGSVSTLKIQRTERGDSAVYLCASSPSGRALYSYEQYFGPGTRLTVT.

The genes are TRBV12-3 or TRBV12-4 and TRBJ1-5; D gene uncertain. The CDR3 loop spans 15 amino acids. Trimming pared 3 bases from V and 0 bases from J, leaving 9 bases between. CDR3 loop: CASSFGSGSNQPQHF. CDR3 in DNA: TGTGCCAGCAGTTTCGGCAGTGGTAGCAATCAGCCCCAGCATTTT.

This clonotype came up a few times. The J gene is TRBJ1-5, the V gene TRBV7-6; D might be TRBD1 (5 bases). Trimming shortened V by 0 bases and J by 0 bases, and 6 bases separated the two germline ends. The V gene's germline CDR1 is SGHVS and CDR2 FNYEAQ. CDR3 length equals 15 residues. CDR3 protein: CASSLAQGSNQPQHF. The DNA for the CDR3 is TGTGCCAGCAGCTTAGCGCAGGGTAGCAATCAGCCCCAGCATTTT.

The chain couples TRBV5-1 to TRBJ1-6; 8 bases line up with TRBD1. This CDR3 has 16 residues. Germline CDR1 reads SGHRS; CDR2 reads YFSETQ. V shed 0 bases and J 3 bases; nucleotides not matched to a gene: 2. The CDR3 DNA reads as TGCGCCAGCAGCTTGGAAGGGACAGGCTATAATTCACCCCTCCACTTT. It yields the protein CASSLEGTGYNSPLHF.

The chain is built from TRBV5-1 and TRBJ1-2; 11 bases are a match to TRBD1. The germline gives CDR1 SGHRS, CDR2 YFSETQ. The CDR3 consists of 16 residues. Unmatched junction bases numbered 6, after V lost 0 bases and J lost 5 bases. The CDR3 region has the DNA TGCGCCAGCAGCTTGGCAGGACAGGGGGCAGAGTATGGCTACACCTTC. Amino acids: CASSLAGQGAEYGYTF.

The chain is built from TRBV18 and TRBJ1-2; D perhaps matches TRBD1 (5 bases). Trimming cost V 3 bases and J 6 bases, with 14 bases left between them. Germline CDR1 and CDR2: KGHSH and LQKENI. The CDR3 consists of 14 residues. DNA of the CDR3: TGTGCCAGCTCACCTCCTGGGACCTTCCATGGCTACACCTTC. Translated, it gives CASSPPGTFHGYTF.

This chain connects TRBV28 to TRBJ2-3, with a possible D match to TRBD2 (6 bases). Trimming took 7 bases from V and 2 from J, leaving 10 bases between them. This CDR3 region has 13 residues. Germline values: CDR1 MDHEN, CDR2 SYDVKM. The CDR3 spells CASIRRDTDTQYF. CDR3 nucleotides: TGTGCCAGCATTCGGCGGGACACAGATACGCAGTATTTT.

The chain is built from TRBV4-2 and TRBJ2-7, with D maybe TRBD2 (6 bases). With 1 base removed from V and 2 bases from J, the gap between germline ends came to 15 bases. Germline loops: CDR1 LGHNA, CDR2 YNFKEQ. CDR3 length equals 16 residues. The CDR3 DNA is TGTGCCAGCAGCCAAGGAATCTCCGGCGGGGCCTACGAGCAGTACTTC. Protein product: CASSQGISGGAYEQYF.

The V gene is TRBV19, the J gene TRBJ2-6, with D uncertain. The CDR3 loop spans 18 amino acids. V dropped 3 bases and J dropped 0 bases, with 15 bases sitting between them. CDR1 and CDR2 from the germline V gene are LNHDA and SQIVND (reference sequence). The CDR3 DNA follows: TGTGCCAGTAGTATGGCTCCAGCGTTATTCTCTGGGGCCAACGTCCTGACTTTC. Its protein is CASSMAPALFSGANVLTF. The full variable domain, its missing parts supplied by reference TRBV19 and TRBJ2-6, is DGGITQSPKYLFRKEGQNVTLSCEQNLNHDAMYWYRQDPGQGLRLIYYSQIVNDFQKGDIAEGYSVSREKKESFPLTVTSAQKNPTAFYLCASSMAPALFSGANVLTFGAGSRLTVL.

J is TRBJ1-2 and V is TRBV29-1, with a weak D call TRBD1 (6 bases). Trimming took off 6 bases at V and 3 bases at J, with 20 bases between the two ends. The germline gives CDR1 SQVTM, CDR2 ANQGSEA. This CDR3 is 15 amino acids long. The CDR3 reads CSVPGHHNSDYGYTF. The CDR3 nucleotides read TGCAGCGTCCCGGGACACCATAATAGCGACTATGGCTACACCTTC.

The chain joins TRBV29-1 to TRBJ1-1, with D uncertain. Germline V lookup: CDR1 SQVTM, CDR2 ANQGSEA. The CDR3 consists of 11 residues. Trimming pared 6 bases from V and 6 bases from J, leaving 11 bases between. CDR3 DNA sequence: TGCAGCGTGGTCAAAGACGCTGAAGCTTTCTTT. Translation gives CSVVKDAEAFF.